The T cell receptor beta chain described here comes from a study of blood T cell repertoires in COVID-19. The data were produced by immunoSEQ multiplex PCR, yet TCRdb's version contains in-frame clones alone and is incomplete. The sample consists of about 360,000 clones, 70% to 90% of them appearing once. The CDR3 is 15 residues long. Germline V gene sequence: CDR1 SEHNR, CDR2 FQNEAQ (reference sequence). V dropped 5 bases and J dropped 2 bases, with 16 bases sitting between them. Sequencing was carried out using peripheral blood. V gene TRBV7-9 combines with J gene TRBJ2-7, with D possibly being TRBD1 (6 bases). The origin of this receptor is a human donor in a cohort sampled during active COVID-19. The CDR3 reads CASSVPSGVTYEQYF. The DNA for the CDR3 is TGTGCCAGCAGCGTCCCCTCAGGGGTAACCTACGAGCAGTACTTC.